One and the same sample provided the 17 T cell receptor beta chains below, sequenced in a study of blood T cell repertoires in COVID-19. Only in-frame clones appear in the TCRdb table, and some are missing; sequencing was by immunoSEQ multiplex PCR. The table has fewer than 350,000 clones, 85% seen once. Sequenced input: PBMCs or T cells enriched from blood (not recorded which). The receptors shown here come from a woman aged 25 to 45 who had been exposed to COVID-19.

The V and J genes are TRBV5-6 and TRBJ2-3, with D tentatively TRBD1 (6 bases). Germline values: CDR1 SGHDT, CDR2 YYEEEE. The V and J ends lost 4 bases and 5 bases respectively, with 8 bases between them. The CDR3 covers 12 residues. CDR3 residues: CASSQQGDTQYF. CDR3 bases: TGTGCCAGCAGCCAACAGGGAGATACGCAGTATTTT.

J is TRBJ1-6 and V is TRBV6-5; maybe TRBD1 (6 bases). V lost 11 bases and J lost 5, with 16 bases in between. The length of the CDR3 is 14 residues. CDR1 is MNHEY and CDR2 is SVGAGI in the germline V gene. CDR3: CAVAVGAHNSPLHF. The CDR3 region has the DNA TGTGCCGTCGCGGTGGGGGCGCATAATTCACCCCTCCACTTT.

The V and J genes are TRBV3-1 (or the pseudogene TRBV3-2) and TRBJ1-4; possibly TRBD1 for D (5 bases). The CDR3 is made up of 14 amino acids. V lost 4 bases, J lost 10 bases, and 16 bases lay in between. CDR1 is LGHDT and CDR2 is YNNKEL in the germline V gene (reference sequence). The CDR3 here is CASSPLGEGRKLFF. DNA for the CDR3: TGTGCCAGCAGCCCCCTGGGGGAGGGGAGAAAACTGTTTTTT.

This chain links TRBV28 with TRBJ1-2; D is perhaps TRBD1 (5 bases). The V and J ends lost 1 base and 3 bases respectively, with 9 bases between them. CDR3 length: 14 residues. CDR1 is MDHEN, CDR2 SYDVKM, per germline. As DNA, the CDR3 is TGTGCCAGCAGTTTATCTCCGGGGGACTATGGCTACACCTTC. Translation: CASSLSPGDYGYTF.

Worth noting for this clone: The same CDR3 is also encoded by other DNA sequences in this sample. The chain combines TRBV7-8 with TRBJ2-7; 8 nucleotides align to TRBD1. CDR1 is SGHVS and CDR2 is FQNEAQ in the germline V gene. The V segment lost 1 base and the J segment 1 base; nucleotides outside the gene matches: 3. This CDR3 is 15 amino acids long. The CDR3 DNA sequence: TGTGCCAGCAGCTTAGGACAGGGGCGGTCCTACGAGCAGTACTTC. Protein sequence: CASSLGQGRSYEQYF.

In nucleotides, the CDR3 is TGTGCCAGCAGCTTTGAGGGGGCCCTAGAAACGAACACTGAAGCTTTCTTT. It specifies CASSFEGALETNTEAFF. The V call is TRBV7-8, the J call TRBJ1-1; 7 bases line up with TRBD1. The CDR3 covers 17 residues. CDR1 and CDR2 from the germline V gene are SGHVS and FQNEAQ. Losses at the gene ends were 3 bases for V and 1 base for J; bases not matched to a gene: 11. The whole variable domain, remainder taken from reference TRBV7-8 and TRBJ1-1, is GAGVSQSPRYKVAKRGQDVALRCDPISGHVSLFWYQQALGQGPEFLTYFQNEAQLDKSGLPSDRFFAERPEGSVSTLKIQRTQQEDSAVYLCASSFEGALETNTEAFFGQGTRLTVV.

The chain is built from TRBV23-1 and TRBJ1-4, with 12 bases identical to TRBD1. TRBV23-1 carries the ORF label, with uncertain function. The length of the CDR3 is 18 residues. The ends lost 4 bases at V and 5 bases at J; junction bases unmatched: 11. In DNA, the CDR3 is TGCGCCAGCAGTCTGGGACAGGGGGCCACAGACCCCAATGAAAAACTGTTTTTT. Amino acid sequence: CASSLGQGATDPNEKLFF.

The chain carries TRBV28 and TRBJ1-2, with TRBD1 matching over 7 bases. CDR1 and CDR2 (germline): MDHEN, SYDVKM. With 1 base clipped from V and 8 bases from J, the junction kept 4 bases outside the gene matches. The CDR3 is made up of 13 amino acids. The chain's CDR3 is CASSLLTGRGYTF. CDR3 nucleotide sequence: TGTGCCAGCAGTTTATTGACAGGGCGCGGCTACACCTTC.

This rearrangement joins TRBV7-6 to TRBJ2-1; D remains unclear. The CDR3 has 15 amino acids. Germline CDR1 SGHVS, CDR2 FNYEAQ. V dropped 1 base and J dropped 4 bases, with 11 bases sitting between them. CDR3 DNA: TGTGCCAGCAGCTTAGGTGCAGGAACATACAATGAGCAGTTCTTC. As protein: CASSLGAGTYNEQFF.

The rearrangement uses TRBV7-2 and TRBJ2-7, with 14 positions matching TRBD2. J gave up 4 bases and V 6 bases, and 2 bases lay outside the gene matches. The CDR3 is made up of 14 amino acids. CDR1 is SGHTA, CDR2 FQGNSA, per germline. The CDR3 bases are TGTGCCAGCAGGAGGACTAGCGGGGGGTACGAGCAGTACTTC. Translation: CASRRTSGGYEQYF.

The rearrangement links TRBV7-6 to TRBJ2-1; the match to TRBD2 covers 11 bases. There are 17 residues in the CDR3. CDR1 is SGHVS, CDR2 FNYEAQ, per germline. The ends lost 5 bases at V and 0 bases at J; junction bases unmatched: 6. The CDR3 region is CASSLGLAGSSYNEQFF. CDR3 DNA sequence: TGTGCCAGCAGCCTCGGACTAGCGGGCAGCTCCTACAATGAGCAGTTCTTC.

This sequence joins TRBV19 and TRBJ1-2; D is unresolved. This CDR3 is built from 14 residues. Trimming left V 3 bases short and J 5 bases short, with 13 bases between. The germline gives CDR1 LNHDA, CDR2 SQIVND (reference sequence). CDR3 amino acids: CASSIPAQRYGYTF. CDR3 DNA sequence: TGTGCCAGTAGTATCCCCGCTCAGCGGTATGGCTACACCTTC.

V and J are TRBV21-1 and TRBJ1-1. TRBV21-1 is reported as a pseudogene. CDR3 length: 15 amino acids. The CDR3 protein is CASSNKSDFNTEAFF. CDR3 in DNA: TGTGCCAGCAGCAATAAGTCGGACTTTAACACTGAAGCTTTCTTT.

V usage is TRBV10-3 and J usage is TRBJ2-2, with 8 bases fitting TRBD1. The CDR3 runs to 15 residues. Germline V gene sequence: CDR1 ENHRY, CDR2 SYGVKD. J lost 3 bases, V lost 10 bases, and 10 bases had no gene match. The DNA for the CDR3 is TGTGCCACCCAACTGGACAGGGTATACACCGGGGAGCTGTTTTTT. Translating it yields CATQLDRVYTGELFF.

The chain joins TRBV19 to TRBJ1-5; 8 nucleotides agree with TRBD1. Germline loops: CDR1 LNHDA, CDR2 SQIVND (reference sequence). The CDR3 is 15 amino acids. V shed 5 bases, J shed 1 base, and the junction held 4 bases outside the gene matches. DNA of the CDR3: TGTGCCAGTAGTGGACAGGGACTGAGCAATCAGCCCCAGCATTTT. Its translation: CASSGQGLSNQPQHF.

V is TRBV24-1 and J is TRBJ2-3, with D tentatively TRBD1 (6 bases). V shed 3 bases and J shed 4 bases, with 13 bases lying between them. Germline CDR1 KGHDR, CDR2 SFDVKD. The CDR3 contains 15 residues. For the CDR3, the DNA is TGTGCCACCAGTGATCCTTATGGGGGCGCAGATACGCAGTATTTT. It translates to CATSDPYGGADTQYF.

The rearrangement joins TRBV25-1 to TRBJ1-4, with 7 bases identical to TRBD1. The CDR3 is made up of 14 amino acids. In germline, CDR1 is MGHDK, CDR2 SYGVNS. The ends lost 4 bases at V and 7 bases at J; junction bases unmatched: 6. CDR3: CASSVTGRPEKLFF. CDR3 nucleotides: TGTGCCAGCAGTGTGACAGGGAGACCTGAAAAACTGTTTTTT.